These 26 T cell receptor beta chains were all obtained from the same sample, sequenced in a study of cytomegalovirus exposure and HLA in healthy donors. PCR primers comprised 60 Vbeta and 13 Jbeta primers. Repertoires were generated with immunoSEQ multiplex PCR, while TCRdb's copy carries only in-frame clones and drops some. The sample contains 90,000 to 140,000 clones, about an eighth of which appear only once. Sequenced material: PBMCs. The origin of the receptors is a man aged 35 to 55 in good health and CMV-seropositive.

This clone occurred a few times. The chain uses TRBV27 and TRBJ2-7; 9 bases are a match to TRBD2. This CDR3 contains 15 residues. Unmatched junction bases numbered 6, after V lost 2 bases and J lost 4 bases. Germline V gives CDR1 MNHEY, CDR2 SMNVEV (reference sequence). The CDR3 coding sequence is TGTGCCAGCAGTTTAGGAAGCGGGAGGATTTACGAGCAGTACTTC. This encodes CASSLGSGRIYEQYF.

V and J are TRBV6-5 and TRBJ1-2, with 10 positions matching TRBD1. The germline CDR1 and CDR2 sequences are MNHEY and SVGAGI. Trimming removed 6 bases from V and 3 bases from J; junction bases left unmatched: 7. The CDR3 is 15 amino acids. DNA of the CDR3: TGTGCCAGCAGCCCCGGACAGGGGGGGTACTATGGCTACACCTTC. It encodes CASSPGQGGYYGYTF.

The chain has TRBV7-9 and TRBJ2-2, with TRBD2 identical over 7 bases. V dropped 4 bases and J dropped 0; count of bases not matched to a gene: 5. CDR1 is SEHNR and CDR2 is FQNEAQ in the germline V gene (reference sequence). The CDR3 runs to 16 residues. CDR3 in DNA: TGTGCCAGCAGCTCCACACTAGCGCCGAACACCGGGGAGCTGTTTTTT. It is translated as CASSSTLAPNTGELFF. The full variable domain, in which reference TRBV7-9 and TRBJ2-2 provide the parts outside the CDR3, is DTGVSQNPRHKITKRGQNVTFRCDPISEHNRLYWYRQTLGQGPEFLTYFQNEAQLEKSRLLSDRFSAERPKGSFSTLEIQRTEQGDSAMYLCASSSTLAPNTGELFFGEGSRLTVL.

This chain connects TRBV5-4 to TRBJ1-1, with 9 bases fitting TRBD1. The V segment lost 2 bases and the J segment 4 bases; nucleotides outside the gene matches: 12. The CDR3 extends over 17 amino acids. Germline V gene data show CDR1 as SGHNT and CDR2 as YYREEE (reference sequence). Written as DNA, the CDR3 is TGTGCCAGCAGCTTCGGGACAGGGTCTCTTTCTGGCACTGAAGCTTTCTTT. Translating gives CASSFGTGSLSGTEAFF.

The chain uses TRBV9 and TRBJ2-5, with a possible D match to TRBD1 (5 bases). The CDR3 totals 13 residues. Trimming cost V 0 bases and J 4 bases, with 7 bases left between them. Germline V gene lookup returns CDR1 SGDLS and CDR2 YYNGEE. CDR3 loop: CASSVDRGETQYF. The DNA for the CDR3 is TGTGCCAGCAGCGTAGATAGGGGAGAGACCCAGTACTTC.

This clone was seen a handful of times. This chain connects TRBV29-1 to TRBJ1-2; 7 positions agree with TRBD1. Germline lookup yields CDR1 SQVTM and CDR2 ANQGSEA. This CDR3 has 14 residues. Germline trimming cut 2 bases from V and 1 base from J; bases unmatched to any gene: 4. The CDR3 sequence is CSVELDRSNYGYTF. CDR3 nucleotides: TGCAGCGTTGAACTGGACAGGAGTAACTATGGCTACACCTTC.

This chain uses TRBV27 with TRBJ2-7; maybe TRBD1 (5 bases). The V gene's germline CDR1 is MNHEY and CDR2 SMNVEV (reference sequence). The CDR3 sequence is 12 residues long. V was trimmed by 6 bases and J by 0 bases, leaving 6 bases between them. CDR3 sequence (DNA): TGTGCCAGCAGCAGGGACTCCTACGAGCAGTACTTC. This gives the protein CASSRDSYEQYF.

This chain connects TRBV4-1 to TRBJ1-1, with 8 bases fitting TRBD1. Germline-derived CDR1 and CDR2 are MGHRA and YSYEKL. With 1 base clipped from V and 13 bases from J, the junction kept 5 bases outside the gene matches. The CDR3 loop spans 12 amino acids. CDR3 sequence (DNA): TGCGCCAGCAGCCAAGCCGGGACAGGCTTTTTCTTT. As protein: CASSQAGTGFFF.

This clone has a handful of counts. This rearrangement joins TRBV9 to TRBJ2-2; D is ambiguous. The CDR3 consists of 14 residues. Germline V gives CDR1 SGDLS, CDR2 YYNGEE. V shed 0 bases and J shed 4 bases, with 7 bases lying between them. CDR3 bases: TGTGCCAGCAGCGTAGCGAGTTCCACCGGGGAGCTGTTTTTT. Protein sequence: CASSVASSTGELFF.

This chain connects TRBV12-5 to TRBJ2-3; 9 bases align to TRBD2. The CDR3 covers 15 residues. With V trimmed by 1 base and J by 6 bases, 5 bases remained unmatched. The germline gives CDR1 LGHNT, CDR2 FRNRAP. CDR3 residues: CASGLGGRADDTQYF. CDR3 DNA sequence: TGTGCTAGTGGTTTGGGCGGGAGGGCAGACGATACGCAGTATTTT.

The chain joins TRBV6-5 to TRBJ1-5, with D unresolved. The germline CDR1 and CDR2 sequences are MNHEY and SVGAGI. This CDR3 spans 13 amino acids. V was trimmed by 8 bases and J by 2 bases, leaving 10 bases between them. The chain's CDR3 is CASGRQGNQPQHF. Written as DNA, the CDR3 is TGTGCCAGCGGAAGGCAGGGCAATCAGCCCCAGCATTTT.

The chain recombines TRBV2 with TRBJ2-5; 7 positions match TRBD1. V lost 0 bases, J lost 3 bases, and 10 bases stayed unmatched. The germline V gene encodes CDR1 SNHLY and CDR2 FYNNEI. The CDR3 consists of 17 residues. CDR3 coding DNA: TGTGCCAGCAGTGAAGCCCTAGACAGGGTCGCGAAAGAGACCCAGTACTTC. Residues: CASSEALDRVAKETQYF.

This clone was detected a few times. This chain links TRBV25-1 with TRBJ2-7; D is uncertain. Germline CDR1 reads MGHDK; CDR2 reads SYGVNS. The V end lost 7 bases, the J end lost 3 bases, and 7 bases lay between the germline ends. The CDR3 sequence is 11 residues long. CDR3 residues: CASTQNYEQYF. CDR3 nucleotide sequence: TGTGCCAGCACACAGAACTACGAGCAGTACTTC.

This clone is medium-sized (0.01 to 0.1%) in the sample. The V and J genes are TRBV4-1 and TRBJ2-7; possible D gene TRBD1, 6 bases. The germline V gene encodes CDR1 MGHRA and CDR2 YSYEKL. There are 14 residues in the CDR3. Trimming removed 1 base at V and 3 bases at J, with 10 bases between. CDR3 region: CASSQAGAFYEQYF. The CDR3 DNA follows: TGCGCCAGCAGCCAAGCAGGGGCTTTCTACGAGCAGTACTTC.

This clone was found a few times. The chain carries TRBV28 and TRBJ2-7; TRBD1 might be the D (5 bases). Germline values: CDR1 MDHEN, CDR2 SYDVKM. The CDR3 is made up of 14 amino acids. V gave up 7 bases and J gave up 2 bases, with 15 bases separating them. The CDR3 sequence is CASIPAGKPYEQYF. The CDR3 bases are TGTGCCAGCATCCCAGCAGGGAAACCCTACGAGCAGTACTTC. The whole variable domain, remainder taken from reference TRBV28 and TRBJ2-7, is DVKVTQSSRYLVKRTGEKVFLECVQDMDHENMFWYRQDPGLGLRLIYFSYDVKMKEKGDIPEGYSVSREKKERFSLILESASTNQTSMYLCASIPAGKPYEQYFGPGTRLTVT.

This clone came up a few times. In nucleotides, the CDR3 is TGTGCCAGCAGTTTGTCAGGATCCCCTTACACTGAAGCTTTCTTT. It codes for CASSLSGSPYTEAFF. The genes are TRBV28 and TRBJ1-1; D gene unclear. This CDR3 spans 15 amino acids. CDR1 and CDR2 (germline): MDHEN, SYDVKM. V was pared by 3 bases and J by 3 bases, with 14 bases between.

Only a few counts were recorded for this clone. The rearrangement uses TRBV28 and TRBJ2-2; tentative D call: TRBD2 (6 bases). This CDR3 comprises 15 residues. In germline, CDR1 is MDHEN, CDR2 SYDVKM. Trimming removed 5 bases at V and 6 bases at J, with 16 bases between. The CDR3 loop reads CASSRFERRAGELFF. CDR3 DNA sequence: TGTGCCAGCAGTAGATTCGAGAGGAGGGCCGGGGAGCTGTTTTTT.

The CDR3 DNA reads TGTGCCAGCAATAGCCCAATGAACACTGAAGCTTTCTTT. This codes for CASNSPMNTEAFF. The chain joins TRBV13 to TRBJ1-1; D is undetermined. Trimming removed 7 bases from V and 0 bases from J, with 9 bases in between. CDR3 length equals 13 residues. From germline, CDR1 is PRHDT and CDR2 FYEKMQ (reference sequence).

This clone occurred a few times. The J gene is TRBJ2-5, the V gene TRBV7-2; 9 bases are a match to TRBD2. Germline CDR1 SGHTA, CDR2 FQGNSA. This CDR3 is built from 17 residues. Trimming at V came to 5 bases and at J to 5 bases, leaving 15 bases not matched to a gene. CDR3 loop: CASSPAGTSLQWETQYF. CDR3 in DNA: TGTGCCAGCAGCCCGGCCGGGACTAGCTTGCAGTGGGAGACCCAGTACTTC.

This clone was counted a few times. This CDR3 is CASSSTGIHEQYF. CDR3 nucleotide sequence: TGTGCCAGCAGTTCTACAGGGATCCACGAGCAGTACTTC. The V gene is TRBV6-5, the J gene TRBJ2-7, with a tentative D call TRBD1 (6 bases). V lost 4 bases to trimming and J lost 5 bases, with 12 bases between them. Per the germline V gene, CDR1 is MNHEY and CDR2 is SVGAGI. This CDR3 has 13 amino acids.

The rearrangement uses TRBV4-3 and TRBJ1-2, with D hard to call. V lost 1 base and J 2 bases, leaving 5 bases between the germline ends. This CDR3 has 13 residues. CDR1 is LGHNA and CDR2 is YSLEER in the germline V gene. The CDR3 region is CASSQGRNYGYTF. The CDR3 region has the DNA TGCGCCAGCAGCCAAGGTAGAAACTATGGCTACACCTTC.

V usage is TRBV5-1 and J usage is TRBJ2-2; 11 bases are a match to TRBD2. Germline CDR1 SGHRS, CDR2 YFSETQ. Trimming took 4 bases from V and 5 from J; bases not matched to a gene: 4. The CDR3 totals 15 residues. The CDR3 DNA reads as TGCGCCAGCAGCCCCGGACTAGCGGGTACCGGGGAGCTGTTTTTT. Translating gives CASSPGLAGTGELFF.

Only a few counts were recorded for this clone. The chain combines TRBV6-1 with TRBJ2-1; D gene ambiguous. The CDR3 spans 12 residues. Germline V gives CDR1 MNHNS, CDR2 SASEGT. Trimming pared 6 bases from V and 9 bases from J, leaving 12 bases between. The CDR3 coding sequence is TGTGCCAGCAGCGACTTCACGGTTGAGCAGTTCTTC. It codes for CASSDFTVEQFF.

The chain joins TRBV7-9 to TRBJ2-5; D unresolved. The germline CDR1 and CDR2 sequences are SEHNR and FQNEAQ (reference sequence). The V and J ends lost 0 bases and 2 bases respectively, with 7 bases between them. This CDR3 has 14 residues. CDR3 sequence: CASSLARTQETQYF. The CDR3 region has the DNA TGTGCCAGCAGCTTAGCGAGAACTCAAGAGACCCAGTACTTC. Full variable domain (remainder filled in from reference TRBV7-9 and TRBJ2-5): DTGVSQNPRHKITKRGQNVTFRCDPISEHNRLYWYRQTLGQGPEFLTYFQNEAQLEKSRLLSDRFSAERPKGSFSTLEIQRTEQGDSAMYLCASSLARTQETQYFGPGTRLLVL.

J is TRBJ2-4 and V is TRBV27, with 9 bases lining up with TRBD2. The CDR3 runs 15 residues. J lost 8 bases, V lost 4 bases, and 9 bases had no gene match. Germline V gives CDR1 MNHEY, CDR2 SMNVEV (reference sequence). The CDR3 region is CASSSVAGGPDIQYF. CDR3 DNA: TGTGCCAGCAGTTCCGTGGCGGGAGGGCCTGACATTCAGTACTTC.

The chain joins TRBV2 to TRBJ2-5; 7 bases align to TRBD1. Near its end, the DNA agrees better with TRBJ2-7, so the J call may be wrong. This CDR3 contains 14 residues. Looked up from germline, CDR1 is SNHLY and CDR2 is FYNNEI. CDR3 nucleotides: TGTGCCAGCAGCCCAGACAGGGTCCGGTACGAGCAGTACTTC. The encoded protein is CASSPDRVRYEQYF.